Below, 3 T cell receptor beta chains from the same sample are listed, as sequenced in a study of blood T cell repertoires in COVID-19. Generated by immunoSEQ multiplex PCR, the TCRdb table keeps only in-frame clones and is missing some. Of some 220,000 clones listed, about 86% are singletons. Sequencing input: PBMCs or T cells enriched from blood (not recorded which). Receptor source: a woman in her fifties or sixties in a cohort exposed to, infected with or recovered from COVID-19 (not recorded which).

The J gene is TRBJ1-2, the V gene TRBV7-9, with D possibly TRBD1 on 5 matching bases. The germline V gene has CDR1 SEHNR and CDR2 FQNEAQ (reference sequence). The germline V and J ends were trimmed by 5 bases and 0 bases, with 10 bases remaining between them. CDR3 length: 14 residues. The CDR3 DNA sequence: TGTGCCAGCAGCCTTGGGGGGACTAACTATGGCTACACCTTC. It specifies CASSLGGTNYGYTF.

For the CDR3, the DNA is TGTGCCAGCTCACCAGTGGACAGGGGGATTGACTACACCTTC. Translating it yields CASSPVDRGIDYTF. V is TRBV18 and J is TRBJ1-2; 10 positions match TRBD1. Germline V lookup: CDR1 KGHSH, CDR2 LQKENI. The CDR3 length is 14 residues. After removal of 2 bases from V and 10 bases from J, the junction contained 7 bases not matched to a gene.

The chain combines TRBV7-9 with TRBJ1-1; D call uncertain. Trimming cost V 7 bases and J 11 bases, with 20 bases left between them. The CDR3 is 13 amino acids. Germline V gene data show CDR1 as SEHNR and CDR2 as FQNEAQ (reference sequence). The CDR3 nucleotides are TGTGCCAGCACTTTCCGCGAGGTACCCTATGCTTTCTTT. Translation: CASTFREVPYAFF.